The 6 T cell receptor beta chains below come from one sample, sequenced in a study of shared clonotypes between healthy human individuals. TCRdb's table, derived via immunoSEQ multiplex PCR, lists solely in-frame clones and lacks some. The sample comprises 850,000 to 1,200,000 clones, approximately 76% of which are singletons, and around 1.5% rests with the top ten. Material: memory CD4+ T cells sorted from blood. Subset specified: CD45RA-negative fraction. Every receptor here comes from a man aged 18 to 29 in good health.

Here the CDR3 reads CASSPKSGSRNEKLFF. The CDR3 coding sequence is TGTGCCAGCAGCCCCAAGAGCGGGAGTAGGAATGAAAAACTGTTTTTT. The chain joins TRBV14 to TRBJ1-4; D is ambiguous. Trimming removed 4 bases at V and 5 bases at J, with 17 bases between. The CDR3 totals 16 residues. Germline CDR1 reads SGHDN; CDR2 reads FVKESK.

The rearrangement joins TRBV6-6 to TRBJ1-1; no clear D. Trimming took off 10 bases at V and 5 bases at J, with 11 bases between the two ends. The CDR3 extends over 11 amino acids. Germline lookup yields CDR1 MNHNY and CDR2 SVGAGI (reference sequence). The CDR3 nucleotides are TGTGCCACCCATCGAGGGACTGAAGCTTTCTTT. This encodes CATHRGTEAFF.

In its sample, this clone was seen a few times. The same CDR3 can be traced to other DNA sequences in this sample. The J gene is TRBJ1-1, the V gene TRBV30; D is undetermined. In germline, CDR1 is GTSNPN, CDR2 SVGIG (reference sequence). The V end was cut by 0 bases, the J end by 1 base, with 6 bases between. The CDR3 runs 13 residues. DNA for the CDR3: TGTGCCTGGAGTGTACGCAGGAACACTGAAGCTTTCTTT. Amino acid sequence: CAWSVRRNTEAFF.

The CDR3, as DNA: TGTGCCAGCAGCCAAAGGGCCAATCAGCCCCAGCATTTT. Translating gives CASSQRANQPQHF. The chain joins TRBV4-2 to TRBJ1-5; D remains unclear. Trimming shortened V by 2 bases and J by 3 bases, and 5 bases separated the two germline ends. The germline gives CDR1 LGHNA, CDR2 YNFKEQ. The CDR3 consists of 13 residues.

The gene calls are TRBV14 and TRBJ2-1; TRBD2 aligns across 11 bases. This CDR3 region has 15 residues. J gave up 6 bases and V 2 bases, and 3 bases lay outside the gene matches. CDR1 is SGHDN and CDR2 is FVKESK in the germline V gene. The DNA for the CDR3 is TGTGCCAGCAGCCAAACTAGCGGGAGTCCCAATGAGCAGTTCTTC. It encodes CASSQTSGSPNEQFF.

CDR3 sequence reads: CASSSSGNKSSYEQYF. In DNA, the CDR3 is TGTGCCAGCAGCTCCTCCGGGAACAAAAGCTCCTACGAGCAGTACTTC. This chain uses TRBV7-6 with TRBJ2-7, with D possibly being TRBD2 (5 bases). This CDR3 has 16 amino acids. In germline, CDR1 is SGHVS, CDR2 FNYEAQ. V was shortened by 4 bases and J by 0 bases, with 16 bases between the two germline ends.